This T cell receptor (beta chain) was sequenced during a study of cytomegalovirus exposure and HLA in healthy donors. With 60 Vbeta and 13 Jbeta primers, the PCR was carried out. Using immunoSEQ multiplex PCR, the repertoire was profiled, and TCRdb retains in-frame clones only, with some absent. This sample's clone table lists around 130,000 clones. Germline values: CDR1 SGHNT, CDR2 YYREEE (reference sequence). The V gene lost 0 bases and the J gene lost 7 bases, with 21 bases spanning the gap. The CDR3 contains 17 residues. The receptor's source is an older woman in good health and CMV-seronegative. The rearrangement joins TRBV5-4 to TRBJ2-3; D unresolved. Specimen: PBMCs. DNA for the CDR3: TGTGCCAGCAGCTTGGCCTCAGCCCGTGGTGGGCCTTATACGCAGTATTTT. Translated: CASSLASARGGPYTQYF.